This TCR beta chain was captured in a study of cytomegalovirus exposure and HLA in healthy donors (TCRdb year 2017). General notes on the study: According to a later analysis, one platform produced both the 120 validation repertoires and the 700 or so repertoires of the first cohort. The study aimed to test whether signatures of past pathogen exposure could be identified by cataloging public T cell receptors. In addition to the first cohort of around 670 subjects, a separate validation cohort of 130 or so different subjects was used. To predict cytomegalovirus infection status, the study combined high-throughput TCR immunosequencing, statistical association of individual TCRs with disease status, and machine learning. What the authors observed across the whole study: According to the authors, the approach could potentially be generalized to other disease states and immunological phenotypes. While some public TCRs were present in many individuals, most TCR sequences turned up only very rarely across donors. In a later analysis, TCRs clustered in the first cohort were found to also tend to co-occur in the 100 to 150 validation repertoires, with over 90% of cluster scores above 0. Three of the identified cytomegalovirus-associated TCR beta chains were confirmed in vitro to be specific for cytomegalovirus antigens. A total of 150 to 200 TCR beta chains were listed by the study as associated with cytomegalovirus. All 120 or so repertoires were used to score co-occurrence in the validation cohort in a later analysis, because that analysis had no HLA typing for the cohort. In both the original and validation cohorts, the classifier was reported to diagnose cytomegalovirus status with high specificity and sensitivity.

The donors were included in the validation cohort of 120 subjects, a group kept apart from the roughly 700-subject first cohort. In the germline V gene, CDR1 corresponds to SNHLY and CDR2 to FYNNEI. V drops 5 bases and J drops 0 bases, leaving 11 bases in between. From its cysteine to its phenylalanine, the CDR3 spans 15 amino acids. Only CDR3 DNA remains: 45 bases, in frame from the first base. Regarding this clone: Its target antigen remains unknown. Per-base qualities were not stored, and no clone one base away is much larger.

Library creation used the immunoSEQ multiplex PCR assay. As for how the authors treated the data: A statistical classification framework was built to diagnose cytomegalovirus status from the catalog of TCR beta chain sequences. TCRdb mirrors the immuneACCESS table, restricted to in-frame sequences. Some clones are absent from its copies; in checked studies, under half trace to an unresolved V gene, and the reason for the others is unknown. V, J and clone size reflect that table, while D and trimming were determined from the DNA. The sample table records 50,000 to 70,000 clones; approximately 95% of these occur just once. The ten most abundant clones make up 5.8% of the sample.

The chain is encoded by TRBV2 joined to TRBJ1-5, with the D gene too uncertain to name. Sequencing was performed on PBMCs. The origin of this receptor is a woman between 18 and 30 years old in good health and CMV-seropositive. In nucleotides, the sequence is TGTGCCAGCAGTAGTACCAGACATAGCAATCAGCCCCAGCATTTT. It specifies CASSSTRHSNQPQHF.